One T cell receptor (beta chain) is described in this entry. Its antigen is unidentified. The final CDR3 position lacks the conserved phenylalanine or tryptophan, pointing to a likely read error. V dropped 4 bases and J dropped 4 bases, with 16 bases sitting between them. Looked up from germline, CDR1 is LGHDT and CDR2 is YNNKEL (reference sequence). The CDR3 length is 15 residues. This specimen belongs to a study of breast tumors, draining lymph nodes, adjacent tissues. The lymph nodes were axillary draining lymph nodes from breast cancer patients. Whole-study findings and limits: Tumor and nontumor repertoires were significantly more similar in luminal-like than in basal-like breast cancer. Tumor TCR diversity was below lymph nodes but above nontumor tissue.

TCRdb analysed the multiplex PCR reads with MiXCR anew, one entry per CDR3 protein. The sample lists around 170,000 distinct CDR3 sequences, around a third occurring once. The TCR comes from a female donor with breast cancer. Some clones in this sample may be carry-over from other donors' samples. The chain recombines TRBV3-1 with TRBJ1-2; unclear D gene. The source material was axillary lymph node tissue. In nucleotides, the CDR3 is TGTGCCAGCAGCCCCAAGGGAGGATGGGGCTATGGCTACACCCTC. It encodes CASSPKGGWGYGYTL.